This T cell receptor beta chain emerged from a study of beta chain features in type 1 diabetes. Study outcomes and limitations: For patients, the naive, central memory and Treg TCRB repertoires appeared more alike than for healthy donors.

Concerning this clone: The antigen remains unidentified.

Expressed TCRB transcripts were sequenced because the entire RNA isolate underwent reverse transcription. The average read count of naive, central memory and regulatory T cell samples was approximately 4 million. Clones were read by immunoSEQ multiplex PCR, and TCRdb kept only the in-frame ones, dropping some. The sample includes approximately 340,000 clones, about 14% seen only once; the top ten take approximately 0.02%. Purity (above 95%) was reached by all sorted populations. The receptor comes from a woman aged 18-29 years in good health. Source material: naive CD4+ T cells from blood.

CDR3 residues: CAWEQGNEQFF. CDR3 nucleotide sequence: TGTGCCTGGGAACAGGGCAATGAGCAGTTCTTC. The V and J genes are TRBV30 and TRBJ2-1; D may be TRBD1 (6 bases). CDR3 length: 11 residues. Per the germline V gene, CDR1 is GTSNPN and CDR2 is SVGIG (reference sequence). V was shortened by 5 bases and J by 6 bases, with 8 bases between the two germline ends.